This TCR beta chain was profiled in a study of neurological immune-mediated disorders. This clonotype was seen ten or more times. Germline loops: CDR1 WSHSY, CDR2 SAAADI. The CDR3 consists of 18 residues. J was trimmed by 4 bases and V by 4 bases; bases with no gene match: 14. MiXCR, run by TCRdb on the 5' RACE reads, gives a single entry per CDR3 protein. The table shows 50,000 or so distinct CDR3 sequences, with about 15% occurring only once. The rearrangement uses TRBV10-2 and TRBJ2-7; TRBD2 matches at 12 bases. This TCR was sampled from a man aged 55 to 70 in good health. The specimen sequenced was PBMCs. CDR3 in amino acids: CASSVGRTSGDPTYEQYF. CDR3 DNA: TGCGCCAGCAGTGTGGGGAGGACTAGCGGGGATCCAACATACGAGCAGTACTTC.